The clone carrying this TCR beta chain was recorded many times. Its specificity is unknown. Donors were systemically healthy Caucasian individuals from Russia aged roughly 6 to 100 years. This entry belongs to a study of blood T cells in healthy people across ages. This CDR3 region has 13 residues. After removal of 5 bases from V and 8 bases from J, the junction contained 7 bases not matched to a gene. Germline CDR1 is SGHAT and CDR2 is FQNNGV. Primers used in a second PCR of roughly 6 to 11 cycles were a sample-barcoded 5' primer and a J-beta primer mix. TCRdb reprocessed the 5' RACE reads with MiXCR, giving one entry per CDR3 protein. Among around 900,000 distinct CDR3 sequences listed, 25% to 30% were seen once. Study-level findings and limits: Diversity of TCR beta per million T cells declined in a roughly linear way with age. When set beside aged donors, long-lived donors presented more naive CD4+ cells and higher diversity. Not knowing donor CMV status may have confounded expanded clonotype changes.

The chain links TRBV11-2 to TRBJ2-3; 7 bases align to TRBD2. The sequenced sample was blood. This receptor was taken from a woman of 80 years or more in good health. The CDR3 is CASSGSPGGTQYF. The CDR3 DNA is TGTGCCAGCAGCGGTAGTCCGGGGGGTACGCAGTATTTT.